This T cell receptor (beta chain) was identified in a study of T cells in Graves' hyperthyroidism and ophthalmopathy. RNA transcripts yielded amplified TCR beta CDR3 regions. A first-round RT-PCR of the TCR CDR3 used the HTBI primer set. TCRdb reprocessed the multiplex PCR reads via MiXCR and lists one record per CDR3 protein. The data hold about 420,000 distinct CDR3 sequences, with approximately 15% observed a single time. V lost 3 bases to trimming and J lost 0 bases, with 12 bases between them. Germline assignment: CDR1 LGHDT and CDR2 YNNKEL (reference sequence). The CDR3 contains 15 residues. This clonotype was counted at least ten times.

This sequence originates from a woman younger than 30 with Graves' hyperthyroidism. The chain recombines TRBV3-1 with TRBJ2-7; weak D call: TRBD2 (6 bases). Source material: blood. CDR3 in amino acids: CASSHGGADSYEQYF. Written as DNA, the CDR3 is TGTGCCAGCAGCCACGGAGGGGCCGACTCCTACGAGCAGTACTTC.